This T cell receptor beta chain came from a study of blood T cell repertoires in COVID-19. Study context: PBMCs, B-cell-depleted T cells, or T cells were the source of the cDNA or gDNA that made up the material.

TCRdb keeps only in-frame clones here, not all; method: immunoSEQ multiplex PCR. The sample includes about 100,000 clones, just under 80% of them seen just once. The germline V and J ends were trimmed by 7 bases and 10 bases, with 19 bases remaining between them. The CDR3 is 13 amino acids. This chain joins TRBV12-3 or TRBV12-4 and TRBJ1-2; TRBD1 is a possible D gene (5 bases). The TCR comes from a man between 65 and 85 years old with active or convalescent COVID-19. Sequenced material: peripheral blood. CDR3 sequence reads: CASTLWQDNDYTF. The DNA for the CDR3 is TGTGCCAGCACCCTTTGGCAGGACAACGACTACACCTTC.